This TCR beta chain was identified during a study of cytomegalovirus exposure and HLA in healthy donors (dated by TCRdb to about 2017). At the level of the whole study: According to an earlier analysis of several hundred of the donors, about 179 million T cells yielded 117 million unique TCR beta sequences and less than 300 Gb of sequence data. Around 330 gigabases of sequencing data and about 92 million unique TCR sequences made up an early release that covered around 640 HLA-typed donors. Among the roughly 400 genotyped donors, around 81% belonged to the genetic ancestry cluster associated with self-reported Caucasian donors. The aim of the study was to test whether cataloging public T cell receptors could identify signatures of past pathogen exposure. The study profiled the T cell repertoires of 550 to 700 subjects by immunosequencing and related them to cytomegalovirus serostatus. Besides the first cohort of 550 to 750 subjects, a separate validation cohort made up of over 100 different subjects was used. High-throughput TCR immunosequencing, statistical association of individual TCRs with disease status, and machine learning were combined to predict cytomegalovirus infection status. To study patterns of TCR occurrence, a later analysis re-analyzed previously published TCR beta repertoires from several hundred donors and added high-resolution HLA genotyping. In the later analysis, no new phenotypic data were used to find candidate immune exposures; instead, reliance was placed on TCR beta sequences and their occurrence across donors. An earlier analysis of around 580 of the donors used high-throughput TCR beta sequencing to judge whether each TCR beta V gene segment behaved as functional or pseudogenic. Donor age, sex, ethnicity and CMV serostatus were compiled together with the repertoire data. In a later genetic analysis, genome-wide SNP genotypes for about three fifths of the roughly 670 donors were used, and that subset was treated as a discovery cohort. Every discovery cohort repertoire had been produced on one sequencing platform. HLA typing included class I and class II loci at four-digit resolution. The number of typed donors differed by locus: 629-630 for A, B, C, DRB1 and DQB1; about 520 for DQA1; fewer than 610 for DPA1; and some 430 for DPB1. Because of strong linkage in the cohort, roughly 5 DR-DQ haplotypes were treated as single units for association and clustering. On average, around 230,000 unique TCR beta nucleotide sequences were sequenced per donor among some 430 genotyped donors of the cohort, with 15% to 20% of those sequences being non-productive.

The research as a whole found: The presence/absence analyses assumed that sequencing depth was roughly uniform across donors, and that assumption may not be true. While some public TCRs were present in many individuals, most TCR sequences turned up only very rarely across donors. A further reported finding was that TCR beta sequences accurately predicted the HLA-A and HLA-B alleles for most subjects in the first cohort. A cluster of highly shared sequence variants was judged likely to represent a technical artifact of the sequencing pipeline. In the study, some 180 TCR beta chains were listed as associated with cytomegalovirus. In an earlier analysis of 587 of the donors, most TCR beta V segments appeared in productive rearrangements about 90% or about 30% of the time, broadly matching IMGT annotations. In a later analysis, TCR association rates were found to vary across HLA loci, with the most associated TCRs seen for DRB1 alleles and the fewest for HLA-C alleles. The earlier analysis of nearly 600 of the donors excluded some 16 rarely observed V segments, including chromosome 9 orphons, because counts were too low. Because HLA typing was missing for some donors at each locus, association tests included only the typed subset. Some IMGT-functional V segments, including TRBV6-2 and TRBV6-3, could not be distinguished by the 87-base-pair reads and were therefore excluded. According to the authors, the approach could potentially be generalized to other disease states and immunological phenotypes. According to a later analysis, most CMV-associated TCR beta chains appeared to be HLA-restricted, and the HLA associations seemed to be driven largely by CMV exposure. A few of the identified cytomegalovirus-associated TCR beta chains were confirmed in vitro to be specific for cytomegalovirus antigens. The classifier was reported to diagnose cytomegalovirus status with high specificity and sensitivity in both the original and validation cohorts. This cohort had only TCR beta chains sequenced, and the lack of alpha or paired-chain data limited which features could be detected. A later analysis reported that several top co-occurrence clusters appeared linked to parvovirus B19, influenza, CMV and Epstein-Barr virus. V-gene and J-gene trimming of TCR beta chains was associated with a missense DCLRE1C variant in a later genetic analysis, and the association was replicated in an independent cohort. A later analysis found that HLA-associated TCR beta chains were more clonally expanded and had lower generation probabilities than equally common non-associated chains. Correlated functional status among segregating V segments might reflect linkage disequilibrium, but an unknown experimental factor could not be ruled out. The only immune exposure information available for the cohort was CMV serostatus. When HLA alleles, especially DR and DQ, strongly co-occurred, attributing TCR associations to individual alleles was difficult. According to a later genetic analysis, donors in an Asian-associated ancestry cluster had fewer N-insertions in productive TCRs than the roughly 670-donor mean. Specific HLA alleles were associated with 15,000 to 20,000 TCR beta sequences at a false discovery rate of 0.05 in a later analysis.

The library came from the immunoSEQ multiplex PCR assay. A mixture of 60 forward primers for TCR Vbeta segments and 13 reverse primers for TCR Jbeta segments was used in the multiplex PCR. A multiplex PCR assay on genomic DNA amplified the CDR3 region of rearranged TCR beta genes. On the Illumina HiSeq System, the amplified TCR beta libraries were sequenced as 87-base-pair reads. Per the original workflow: A later analysis tallied 75 million to 85 million unique TCR beta chains across the 610 or so repertoires, and about 12 million of those chains were shared by two or more donors. Raw reads were error-corrected and collapsed into unique sequences by a nearest-neighbor algorithm in which closely related sequences were merged to remove PCR and sequencing errors. V, D and J gene segments were assigned by aligning CDR3 sequences to IMGT reference sequences. For a sequence to be retained, at least a six-nucleotide match to both a V gene segment and a J gene segment was required. Rearrangements were called productive when the CDR3 lacked stop codons and stayed in frame with V and J; all others were non-productive. Following IMGT convention, CDR3 was defined as the stretch from the second conserved V-encoded cysteine to the conserved J-encoded phenylalanine. The earlier analysis of around 640 of the donors excluded sequences that lacked an unambiguous match to a single V gene segment. An earlier analysis of 450 to 650 of the donors called V segments functional above 56.7% productive rearrangements and segregating when the between-donor standard deviation exceeded 5%. To diagnose cytomegalovirus status from the catalog of TCR beta chain sequences, a statistical classification framework was built. In a later analysis, V and J genes were assigned by comparing TCR nucleotide sequences against IMGT/GENE-DB human TR gene sequences. A later analysis assigned CDR3 sequences and most-parsimonious VDJ recombination scenarios with the TCRdist pipeline. A later analysis defined each TCR beta chain by its CDR3 amino acid sequence plus V-gene family, and excluded reads lacking a unique V-gene family. In a later analysis, 450 to 600 highly shared, low-generation-probability nucleotide sequences were removed to address suspected cross-contamination and a sequencing artifact. A later analysis calculated a clonal expansion index for each public chain from normalized within-repertoire ranks of inferred template counts. Generation probabilities in a later analysis came from a VDJ recombination model fitted to out-of-frame rearrangements, and those results were checked against IGoR. A later analysis scored TCR-TCR, TCR-HLA and TCR-CMV co-occurrence with hypergeometric tests, applying a repertoire-size bias correction to TCR pairs. To estimate false discovery rates, a later analysis permuted the HLA or CMV assignments 20 times. In a later analysis, co-occurring TCRs were grouped with DBSCAN, and TCRdist sequence similarity was added when clustering was performed within HLA-allele-positive subsets. Repertoires with fewer than 30,000 or more than 120,000 public chains were left out of co-occurrence clustering, as were a few repertoires with anomalous nucleotide sharing. The immuneACCESS repertoire file appears here via TCRdb, limited to in-frame rearrangements. These files lack a portion of the clones; in checked studies, under half of the deficit traces to unresolved V genes, and the cause of the others is not known. The V and J calls and clone size come from that table; D and trimming were worked out from the DNA. This sample's table has entries for around 140,000 clones. 2% to 2.5% of the sample is in the top ten clones.

The cohort consisted of 670 or so healthy bone marrow donors. At the time of sampling, all cohort members were nominally healthy, though unrecorded immune exposures were likely present. The donor tested CMV seronegative, placing the donor among the 350 to 400 seronegative members of the cohort. A peripheral blood sample was provided by each donor, and peripheral blood mononuclear cells were used for TCR beta sequencing. Genomic DNA extraction from the blood cell samples was performed with the Qiagen DNeasy Blood Extraction Kit. The germline V gene provides CDR1 LGHNA and CDR2 YNFKEQ. Including cysteine and phenylalanine, the CDR3 has 16 amino acids. This entry keeps only the CDR3 DNA: 48 bases, framed from base 1. Regarding this clone: The antigen this receptor binds is unknown. An end of the junction does not agree with germline; a read error may underlie this.

Sequencing used PBMCs. This clonotype originated in a woman aged 18-29 years in good health and CMV-seronegative. The rearranged chain carries TRBV4-2 and TRBJ2-3; a stretch of 12 junction bases matches TRBD2. The DNA sequence follows: TGTGTCAGCAGCCTAGCGGGAGGGCGCTACCCAGATACGCAGTATTTT. Its protein reads: CVSSLAGGRYPDTQYF.